What follows are 18 T cell receptor beta chains derived from one specimen sequenced in a study. Each CDR3 protein is one row after TCRdb ran MiXCR on the RT-PCR reads. Among approximately 720,000 distinct CDR3 sequences listed, about 14% were seen once. Sequencing was carried out using memory CD4+ T cells from blood. Receptors originate from a female donor in good health, serving as a healthy control.

This sequence joins TRBV5-1 and TRBJ1-1; the D is unclear. Trimming removed 2 bases at V and 4 bases at J, with 6 bases between. Germline lookup yields CDR1 SGHRS and CDR2 YFSETQ. The CDR3 runs to 12 residues. CDR3 sequence reads: CASSFAGTEAFF. In DNA form, the CDR3 reads TGCGCCAGCAGCTTCGCGGGCACTGAAGCTTTCTTT.

The V gene is TRBV29-1, the J gene TRBJ2-7, with 8 bases aligning to TRBD1. Per the germline V gene, CDR1 is SQVTM and CDR2 is ANQGSEA. Trimming removed 1 base from V and 3 bases from J; junction bases left unmatched: 8. The CDR3 has 15 residues. As DNA, the CDR3 is TGCAGCGTTGAAGGGATGACAGGGGTGGACTACGAGCAGTACTTC. It encodes CSVEGMTGVDYEQYF.

This clonotype was seen more than once but under ten times. An end of the junction differs from the germline gene, which may be a read error. The chain recombines TRBV7-7 with TRBJ2-2, with D perhaps TRBD2 (6 bases). Germline V gene sequence: CDR1 SSHAT, CDR2 FNYEAQ (reference sequence). This CDR3 region has 15 residues. The CDR3, as DNA: TGTGCTAGCAGCCCTCGACTAGAACGCACCGGGGAGCTGTTTTTT. As protein: CASSPRLERTGELFF. Full variable domain (missing parts from reference TRBV7-7 and TRBJ2-2): GAGVSQSPRYKVTKRGQDVTLRCDPISSHATLYWYQQALGQGPEFLTYFNYEAQPDKSGLPSDRFSAERPEGSISTLTIQRTEQRDSAMYRCASSPRLERTGELFFGEGSRLTVL.

This clonotype was picked up many times. The chain joins TRBV10-3 to TRBJ2-3; TRBD2 agrees at 8 bases. The V segment lost 8 bases and the J segment 3 bases; nucleotides outside the gene matches: 7. Germline CDR1 reads ENHRY; CDR2 reads SYGVKD. The CDR3 consists of 14 residues. The CDR3 is CAIAGAGGTDTQYF. In DNA, the CDR3 is TGTGCCATCGCCGGGGCGGGAGGAACAGATACGCAGTATTTT.

This clonotype was seen only a few times. The chain carries TRBV5-6 and TRBJ2-1; 7 bases fit TRBD1. Germline V CDR1 and CDR2: SGHDT, YYEEEE. V shed 3 bases, J shed 5 bases, and the junction held 8 bases outside the gene matches. The CDR3 spans 15 residues. This chain's CDR3 is CASSWPGQTNNEQFF. For the CDR3, the DNA is TGTGCCAGCAGCTGGCCGGGACAGACTAACAATGAGCAGTTCTTC.

This clonotype has a handful of counts. This sequence joins TRBV12-3 or TRBV12-4 and TRBJ1-3; D not resolved. The CDR3 loop spans 15 amino acids. The V gene lost 6 bases and the J gene lost 0 bases, with 12 bases spanning the gap. CDR3 DNA: TGTGCCAGCAGACCAATGGGGAACTCTGGAAACACCATATATTTT. Translation gives CASRPMGNSGNTIYF.

This clonotype has a count of ten or more. J is TRBJ2-3 and V is TRBV7-2, with TRBD2 as a possible D gene (5 bases). V lost 5 bases and J lost 1, with 13 bases in between. Germline CDR1 SGHTA, CDR2 FQGNSA. The CDR3 runs 15 residues. The CDR3 nucleotides read TGTGCCAGCAGCCGGAGCGGTGTAGGCACAGATACGCAGTATTTT. It codes for CASSRSGVGTDTQYF.

This clonotype appeared a few times. The chain employs TRBV12-3 or TRBV12-4 and TRBJ2-7; the match to TRBD2 covers 10 bases. This CDR3 is built from 13 residues. With 8 bases clipped from V and 6 bases from J, the junction kept 7 bases outside the gene matches. CDR3 coding DNA: TGTGCCAGCTCTACGCTAGCGGGAGTCGAGCAGTACTTC. Translated: CASSTLAGVEQYF.

CDR3 sequence (DNA): TGTGCCAGCAGCCCCCTAGAACCCCTTTCACCCCTCCACTTT. As protein: CASSPLEPLSPLHF. The chain joins TRBV7-9 to TRBJ1-6; D not resolved. Trimming took 5 bases from V and 9 from J, leaving 14 bases between them. Per the germline V gene, CDR1 is SEHNR and CDR2 is FQNEAQ (reference sequence). The CDR3 is 14 amino acids. The full variable domain, rest sourced from reference TRBV7-9 and TRBJ1-6, is DTGVSQNPRHKITKRGQNVTFRCDPISEHNRLYWYRQTLGQGPEFLTYFQNEAQLEKSRLLSDRFSAERPKGSFSTLEIQRTEQGDSAMYLCASSPLEPLSPLHFGNGTRLTVT.

The chain employs TRBV7-9 and TRBJ1-1, with a weak D call TRBD1 (6 bases). Trimming removed 5 bases at V and 5 bases at J, with 15 bases between. The CDR3 loop spans 14 amino acids. CDR1 and CDR2 from the germline V gene are SEHNR and FQNEAQ (reference sequence). The CDR3 region is CASSPAGVGTEAFF. The CDR3 nucleotides read TGTGCCAGCAGCCCAGCAGGGGTGGGGACTGAAGCTTTCTTT.

This clonotype was seen a few times. The chain has TRBV20-1 and TRBJ1-2; D might be TRBD1 (5 bases). The CDR3 runs 13 residues. The germline V gene encodes CDR1 DFQATT and CDR2 SNEGSKA (reference sequence). The V end was cut by 5 bases, the J end by 7 bases, with 17 bases between. This CDR3 reads CSALTVSMVGYTF. The CDR3 region has the DNA TGCAGTGCTCTGACAGTCTCTATGGTTGGCTACACCTTC.

V gene TRBV5-1 combines with J gene TRBJ2-1; TRBD2 aligns across 7 bases. This CDR3 comprises 17 residues. Looked up from germline, CDR1 is SGHRS and CDR2 is YFSETQ. V was pared by 0 bases and J by 1 base, with 7 bases of the junction left unmatched. The CDR3 sequence is CASSLVPSGTSYNEQFF. Written as DNA, the CDR3 is TGCGCCAGCAGCTTGGTGCCTAGCGGAACGTCCTACAATGAGCAGTTCTTC.

The sample holds many counts of this clonotype. The rearrangement uses TRBV5-4 and TRBJ2-5; D gene uncertain. V lost 5 bases to trimming and J lost 2 bases, with 10 bases between them. The CDR3 extends over 13 amino acids. Germline V gives CDR1 SGHNT, CDR2 YYREEE (reference sequence). CDR3 bases: TGTGCCAGCAGTCCGGACCGGCAAGAGACCCAGTACTTC. Encoded protein: CASSPDRQETQYF.

The J gene is TRBJ1-2, the V gene TRBV29-1, with D possibly TRBD1 on 6 matching bases. Trimming took 0 bases from V and 6 from J, leaving 20 bases between them. The germline gives CDR1 SQVTM, CDR2 ANQGSEA. The CDR3 sequence is 16 residues long. The CDR3: CSVEDGAITGRDGYTF. The CDR3 DNA follows: TGCAGCGTTGAAGATGGTGCCATCACAGGGAGGGATGGCTACACCTTC. Filled out from reference TRBV29-1 and TRBJ1-2, the complete variable domain reads SAVISQKPSRDICQRGTSLTIQCQVDSQVTMMFWYRQQPGQSLTLIATANQGSEATYESGFVIDKFPISRPNLTFSTLTVSNMSPEDSSIYLCSVEDGAITGRDGYTFGSGTRLTVV.

The V and J genes are TRBV28 and TRBJ1-2; D gene ambiguous. V dropped 6 bases and J dropped 8 bases, with 7 bases sitting between them. CDR1 MDHEN and CDR2 SYDVKM come from the germline V gene. This CDR3 has 10 amino acids. CDR3 residues: CASRFLGYTF. Written as DNA, the CDR3 is TGTGCCAGCAGATTCTTGGGCTACACCTTC.

This clonotype showed up just a few times. The J gene is TRBJ2-7, the V gene TRBV7-8, with D tentatively TRBD2 (6 bases). The germline gives CDR1 SGHVS, CDR2 FQNEAQ. The V gene lost 5 bases and the J gene lost 5 bases, with 13 bases spanning the gap. The CDR3 loop spans 13 amino acids. The CDR3, as DNA: TGTGCCAGCAGCCTTAGCGGATCAGACGAGCAGTACTTC. Protein: CASSLSGSDEQYF.

Many counts were recorded for this clonotype. This chain joins TRBV20-1 and TRBJ2-5, with unresolved D. The length of the CDR3 is 11 residues. Germline CDR1 and CDR2: DFQATT and SNEGSKA (reference sequence). V was pared by 6 bases and J by 6 bases, with 11 bases between. The CDR3 is CSALYVKTQYF. CDR3 bases: TGCAGTGCCCTCTATGTGAAGACCCAGTACTTC.

This clonotype appeared many times. An end of the junction differs from the germline gene, which may be a read error. V usage is TRBV7-2 and J usage is TRBJ2-7, with 13 nucleotides matching TRBD2. The CDR3 totals 12 residues. Germline V lookup: CDR1 SGHTA, CDR2 FQGNSA. The chain's CDR3 is CASKLAGGLAFF. The CDR3 nucleotides are TGTGCCAGCAAACTAGCGGGAGGGCTCGCCTTCTTC.